A selection of T cell receptor beta chains follows, all from one sample in a study of T cells in Graves' hyperthyroidism and ophthalmopathy. TCRdb passed the multiplex PCR reads through MiXCR, listing each CDR3 protein once. Of hundreds of thousands of distinct CDR3 sequences in the sample, roughly 15% were seen once. The source material was blood. Every receptor here comes from a woman younger than 35 with Graves' hyperthyroidism. Both conserved end residues are part of each CDR3. A D gene is named only where the DNA matches it firmly. Rows give clone size only sometimes, using once, few, many, or a class for an expanded clone.

abundance: .; d_gene: .; j_gene: TRBJ2-7; v_gene: TRBV7-9; CDR3aa: CASSTRSGPGVYEQYF; CDR3nt: TGTGCCAGCAGCACGAGGTCGGGACCGGGGGTGTACGAGCAGTACTTC
abundance: many; d_gene: .; j_gene: TRBJ2-7; v_gene: TRBV18; CDR3aa: CASSPIRIYEQYF; CDR3nt: TGTGCCAGCTCACCAATAAGGATATACGAGCAGTACTTC
abundance: .; d_gene: .; j_gene: TRBJ2-5; v_gene: TRBV30; CDR3aa: CAWSGQGPEYF; CDR3nt: TGTGCCTGGAGTGGCCAGGGGCCTGAGTACTTC
abundance: few; d_gene: TRBD1; j_gene: TRBJ2-1; v_gene: TRBV20-1; CDR3aa: CSASFQGADEQFF; CDR3nt: TGCAGTGCTAGTTTTCAGGGGGCGGATGAGCAGTTCTTC
abundance: few; d_gene: .; j_gene: TRBJ2-7; v_gene: TRBV30; CDR3aa: CAWSVNSGEVYEQYF; CDR3nt: TGTGCCTGGAGTGTAAATTCCGGGGAGGTCTACGAGCAGTACTTC
abundance: .; d_gene: .; j_gene: TRBJ1-4; v_gene: TRBV6-2/TRBV6-3; CDR3aa: CASSYFSGVKLFF; CDR3nt: TGTGCCAGCAGTTACTTTTCCGGGGTAAAACTGTTTTTT
abundance: many; d_gene: .; j_gene: TRBJ1-4; v_gene: TRBV13; CDR3aa: CASSLLAEKLFF; CDR3nt: TGTGCCAGCAGCTTATTGGCGGAAAAACTGTTTTTT
abundance: many; d_gene: .; j_gene: TRBJ1-2; v_gene: TRBV13; CDR3aa: CASSLGPLDYGYTF; CDR3nt: TGTGCCAGCAGCCTGGGACCCCTGGACTATGGCTACACCTTC
abundance: .; d_gene: TRBD2; j_gene: TRBJ2-1; v_gene: TRBV28; CDR3aa: CASSKSSGGSYNEQFF; CDR3nt: TGTGCCAGCAGTAAGTCTAGCGGAGGCTCCTACAATGAGCAGTTCTTC
abundance: many; d_gene: TRBD1; j_gene: TRBJ2-1; v_gene: TRBV29-1; CDR3aa: CSVERQGNEQFF; CDR3nt: TGCAGCGTGGAACGACAGGGGAATGAGCAGTTCTTC
abundance: many; d_gene: .; j_gene: TRBJ1-1; v_gene: TRBV6-6; CDR3aa: CASSYSSGHQAFF; CDR3nt: TGTGCCAGCAGTTACTCCAGCGGGCATCAAGCTTTCTTT
abundance: many; d_gene: .; j_gene: TRBJ1-1; v_gene: TRBV27; CDR3aa: CASSPFWGRETEAFF; CDR3nt: TGTGCCAGCAGTCCTTTCTGGGGTAGGGAAACTGAAGCTTTCTTT
abundance: .; d_gene: TRBD1; j_gene: TRBJ1-2; v_gene: TRBV5-1; CDR3aa: CASSYGQVEGGYTF; CDR3nt: TGCGCCAGCAGCTACGGACAGGTTGAGGGTGGCTACACCTTC
abundance: few; d_gene: TRBD1; j_gene: TRBJ2-1; v_gene: TRBV28; CDR3aa: CASSLGTAVFMDEQFF; CDR3nt: TGTGCCAGCAGCCTTGGGACAGCTGTTTTTATGGATGAGCAGTTCTTC
abundance: many; d_gene: .; j_gene: TRBJ1-1; v_gene: TRBV12-3/TRBV12-4; CDR3aa: CASSANLHRTVNTEAFF; CDR3nt: TGTGCCAGCAGTGCAAACCTACATCGGACGGTGAACACTGAAGCTTTCTTT
abundance: many; d_gene: TRBD1; j_gene: TRBJ2-5; v_gene: TRBV4-3; CDR3aa: CASSNRGSETQYF; CDR3nt: TGCGCCAGCAGCAACAGGGGTTCAGAGACCCAGTACTTC
abundance: few; d_gene: TRBD1; j_gene: TRBJ2-7; v_gene: TRBV20-1; CDR3aa: CSAREGTGTSYEQYF; CDR3nt: TGCAGTGCTAGAGAGGGGACAGGGACGAGTTACGAGCAGTACTTC
abundance: .; d_gene: TRBD2; j_gene: TRBJ2-3; v_gene: TRBV7-9; CDR3aa: CASSYSGGLYTDTQYF; CDR3nt: TGTGCCAGCAGCTACTCCGGGGGACTATACACAGATACGCAGTATTTT
abundance: many; d_gene: .; j_gene: TRBJ2-5; v_gene: TRBV28; CDR3aa: CASSVQGRWTGQETQYF; CDR3nt: TGTGCCAGCAGTGTTCAGGGACGGTGGACGGGACAAGAGACCCAGTACTTC
abundance: .; d_gene: .; j_gene: TRBJ2-5; v_gene: TRBV7-9; CDR3aa: CASSVPVDRKETQYF; CDR3nt: TGTGCCAGCAGTGTCCCGGTCGACAGAAAAGAGACCCAGTACTTC
abundance: many; d_gene: TRBD2; j_gene: TRBJ2-3; v_gene: TRBV2; CDR3aa: CASSETKREVTEPLDTQYF; CDR3nt: TGTGCCAGCAGTGAAACAAAGCGGGAGGTCACCGAACCCTTAGATACGCAGTATTTT
abundance: few; d_gene: .; j_gene: TRBJ2-1; v_gene: TRBV20-1; CDR3aa: CSGVRGLSYNEQFF; CDR3nt: TGCAGTGGAGTAAGGGGCCTTTCCTACAATGAGCAGTTCTTC
abundance: many; d_gene: TRBD2; j_gene: TRBJ2-3; v_gene: TRBV20-1; CDR3aa: CSASGTSSTDTQYF; CDR3nt: TGCAGTGCTTCCGGGACTAGCAGCACAGATACGCAGTATTTT
abundance: few; d_gene: .; j_gene: TRBJ2-2; v_gene: TRBV11-3; CDR3aa: CASSYATGELFF; CDR3nt: TGTGCCAGCAGCTACGCTACCGGGGAGCTGTTTTTT
abundance: .; d_gene: TRBD2; j_gene: TRBJ2-7; v_gene: TRBV27; CDR3aa: CASSKTSGRPLGKNEQYF; CDR3nt: TGTGCCAGCAGTAAAACTAGCGGACGCCCCTTAGGGAAGAACGAGCAGTACTTC
abundance: .; d_gene: TRBD2; j_gene: TRBJ2-3; v_gene: TRBV4-1; CDR3aa: CASGQDGTSGRGDTQYF; CDR3nt: TGCGCCAGCGGCCAAGATGGGACTAGCGGGAGGGGCGATACGCAGTATTTT